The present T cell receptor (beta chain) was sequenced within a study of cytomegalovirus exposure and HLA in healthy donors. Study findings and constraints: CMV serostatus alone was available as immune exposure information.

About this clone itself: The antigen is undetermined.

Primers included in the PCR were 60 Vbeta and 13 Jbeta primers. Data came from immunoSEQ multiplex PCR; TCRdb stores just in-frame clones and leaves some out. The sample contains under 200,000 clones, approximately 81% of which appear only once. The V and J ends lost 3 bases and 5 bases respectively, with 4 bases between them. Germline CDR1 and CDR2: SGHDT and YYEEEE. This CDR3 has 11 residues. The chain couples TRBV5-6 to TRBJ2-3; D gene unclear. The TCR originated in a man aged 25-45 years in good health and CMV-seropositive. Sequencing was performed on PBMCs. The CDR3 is CASSSLDTQYF. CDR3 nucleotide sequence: TGTGCCAGCAGCTCATTAGATACGCAGTATTTT.